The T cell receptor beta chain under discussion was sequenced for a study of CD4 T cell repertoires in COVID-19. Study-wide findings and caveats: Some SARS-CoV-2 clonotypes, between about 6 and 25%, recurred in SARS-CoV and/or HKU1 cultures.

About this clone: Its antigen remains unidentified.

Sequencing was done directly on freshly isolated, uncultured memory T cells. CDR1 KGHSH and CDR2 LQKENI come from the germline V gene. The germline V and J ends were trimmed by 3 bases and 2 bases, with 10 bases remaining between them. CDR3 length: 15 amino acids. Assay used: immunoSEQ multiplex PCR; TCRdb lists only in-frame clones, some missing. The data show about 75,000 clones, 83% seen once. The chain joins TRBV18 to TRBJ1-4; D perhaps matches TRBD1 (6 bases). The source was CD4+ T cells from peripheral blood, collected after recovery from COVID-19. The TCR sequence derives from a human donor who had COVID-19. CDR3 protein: CASSPSQGTNEKLFF. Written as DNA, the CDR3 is TGTGCCAGCTCACCGTCACAGGGTACTAATGAAAAACTGTTTTTT.